Shown below are 13 T cell receptor beta chains from a single sample sequenced in a study of CD8+ T cells in alopecia areata. Treatment reported: oral pan-JAK inhibitor, 5-10 mg twice daily. RNA extraction and reverse transcription yielded cDNA as sequencing template. Only in-frame clones appear in the TCRdb table, and some are missing; sequencing was by immunoSEQ multiplex PCR. The table shows 150,000 to 200,000 clones, with roughly 63% occurring only once. The sample was CD4+ T cells sorted from blood, taken at approximately week 60, from a patient treated with tofacitinib. The receptor set was obtained from a human donor with alopecia areata.

The chain is built from TRBV10-3 and TRBJ1-2; 7 bases map to TRBD1. J was trimmed by 2 bases and V by 6 bases; bases with no gene match: 3. This CDR3 region has 13 residues. Germline V gives CDR1 ENHRY, CDR2 SYGVKD. The CDR3 coding sequence is TGTGCCATCAGCCCGGGACAGAACTATGGCTACACCTTC. Translating it yields CAISPGQNYGYTF.

The rearrangement links TRBV6-5 to TRBJ2-5; D gene ambiguous. V lost 0 bases, J lost 7 bases, and 6 bases lay in between. Germline-derived CDR1 and CDR2 are MNHEY and SVGAGI. CDR3 length: 12 residues. The CDR3 reads CASSYSSGTQYF. The CDR3 region has the DNA TGTGCCAGCAGTTACTCTTCGGGGACCCAGTACTTC.

This clone was counted between two and nine times. This sample also contains other DNA sequences that code for the same CDR3. This chain uses TRBV5-1 with TRBJ2-5, with TRBD1 matching over 8 bases. Unmatched junction bases numbered 5, after V lost 5 bases and J lost 5 bases. Germline V CDR1 and CDR2: SGHRS, YFSETQ. CDR3 size: 13 residues. Written as DNA, the CDR3 is TGCGCCAGCAGTCAGGGGGCAAGGGAGACCCAGTACTTC. It translates to CASSQGARETQYF.

This clone occurred a few times. This chain joins TRBV7-2 and TRBJ2-7; 8 positions match TRBD2. V shed 5 bases, J shed 4 bases, and the junction held 7 bases outside the gene matches. Germline assignment: CDR1 SGHTA and CDR2 FQGNSA. This CDR3 contains 14 residues. The CDR3 loop reads CASSLRLAGYEQYF. CDR3 nucleotides: TGTGCCAGCAGCCTTCGTTTAGCGGGGTACGAGCAGTACTTC.

This clone was observed a few times. The CDR3 loop is CAWSVPGKGIKHF. The CDR3 DNA reads TGTGCCTGGAGTGTACCGGGAAAGGGGATTAAACATTTT. The rearrangement joins TRBV30 to TRBJ1-5, with D possibly TRBD1 on 5 matching bases. Germline CDR1 reads GTSNPN; CDR2 reads SVGIG (reference sequence). The CDR3 runs 13 residues. With 0 bases removed from V and 16 bases from J, the gap between germline ends came to 19 bases.

This clone occurred a few times. The chain uses TRBV23-1 and TRBJ2-7; D uncertain. TRBV23-1 qualifies as an ORF whose function is uncertain. The CDR3 has 13 residues. V lost 0 bases and J 3 bases, leaving 6 bases between the germline ends. CDR3 nucleotide sequence: TGCGCCAGCAGTCAATCGAGCGACTACGAGCAGTACTTC. Protein sequence: CASSQSSDYEQYF.

CDR3 coding DNA: TGCAGCGTGCAAGGGACGGCCACTGAAGCTTTCTTT. This encodes CSVQGTATEAFF. The V and J genes are TRBV29-1 and TRBJ1-1, with D tentatively TRBD1 (5 bases). CDR1 is SQVTM and CDR2 is ANQGSEA in the germline V gene. There are 12 residues in the CDR3. The V end lost 6 bases, the J end lost 4 bases, and 12 bases lay between the germline ends.

The chain employs TRBV18 and TRBJ2-1; D is uncertain. CDR3 length equals 16 residues. V gave up 3 bases and J gave up 0 bases, with 12 bases separating them. Germline V lookup: CDR1 KGHSH, CDR2 LQKENI. The CDR3 DNA follows: TGTGCCAGCTCACCGTTCTCAGCTCGCTCCTACAATGAGCAGTTCTTC. It translates to CASSPFSARSYNEQFF.

This clone was detected only a few times. The chain combines TRBV14 with TRBJ2-3; D assignment may be TRBD1 or TRBD2 (5 bases each). Per germline, CDR1 SGHDN and CDR2 FVKESK. V was shortened by 1 base and J by 4 bases, with 12 bases between the two germline ends. The CDR3 extends over 15 amino acids. The CDR3 DNA sequence: TGTGCCAGCAGCCAAGGAGGGGCGGTGGCAGATACGCAGTATTTT. Amino acids: CASSQGGAVADTQYF. The full variable domain, rest sourced from reference TRBV14 and TRBJ2-3, is EAGVTQFPSHSVIEKGQTVTLRCDPISGHDNLYWYRRVMGKEIKFLLHFVKESKQDESGMPNNRFLAERTGGTYSTLKVQPAELEDSGVYFCASSQGGAVADTQYFGPGTRLTVL.

This clone appeared a few times. This chain joins TRBV7-8 and TRBJ2-5, with unresolved D. The V and J ends lost 0 bases and 5 bases respectively, with 4 bases between them. Germline CDR1 is SGHVS and CDR2 is FQNEAQ. This CDR3 is 12 amino acids long. The CDR3 sequence: CASSLAGETQYF. Written as DNA, the CDR3 is TGTGCCAGCAGCTTAGCGGGGGAGACCCAGTACTTC.

The chain couples TRBV30 to TRBJ1-1; tentative D call: TRBD1 (5 bases). The CDR3 has 11 amino acids. The V gene's germline CDR1 is GTSNPN and CDR2 SVGIG (reference sequence). The ends were cut back, 7 bases at V and 4 bases at J, with 10 bases in the middle. CDR3 region: CAYDSVTEAFF. CDR3 nucleotides: TGTGCCTATGACAGCGTCACTGAAGCTTTCTTT.

This chain links TRBV29-1 with TRBJ2-7; D may match TRBD1 or TRBD2 (5 bases each). Trimming stripped 4 bases from V and 6 bases from J, with 22 bases between. The CDR3 is 15 residues long. Germline CDR1 is SQVTM and CDR2 is ANQGSEA. CDR3 loop: CSVAYSLRGDSEQYF. The DNA for the CDR3 is TGCAGCGTTGCGTACTCGCTTCGAGGGGATAGCGAGCAGTACTTC.

This clone came up a few times. The CDR3 spells CASRGEGNQPQHF. Here the CDR3 DNA reads TGCGCCAGCAGGGGAGAAGGGAATCAGCCCCAGCATTTT. The rearrangement uses TRBV5-1 and TRBJ1-5; D unresolved. This CDR3 has 13 amino acids. V lost 5 bases and J lost 4, with 10 bases in between. Looked up from germline, CDR1 is SGHRS and CDR2 is YFSETQ. Using reference TRBV5-1 and TRBJ1-5 for the parts outside the CDR3, the full variable domain is KAGVTQTPRYLIKTRGQQVTLSCSPISGHRSVSWYQQTPGQGLQFLFEYFSETQRNKGNFPGRFSGRQFSNSRSEMNVSTLELGDSALYLCASRGEGNQPQHFGDGTRLSIL.